The 17 T cell receptor beta chains given below trace back to one sample, sequenced in a study of OX40 agonist ivuxolimab in advanced cancers. This table comes from immunoSEQ multiplex PCR, and its TCRdb copy is limited to in-frame clones, with some not included. This repertoire shows about 79,000 clones, roughly 89% found once; its top ten account for under 15%. Sample: CD4+ or CD8+ T cells sorted from blood, taken in a trial of the OX40 agonist ivuxolimab. The receptors here all came from an adult with an advanced solid tumor such as melanoma, head and neck, liver or kidney cancer.

CDR3 amino acids: CASSFSGTSGVGDTQYF. CDR3 nucleotide sequence: TGTGCCAGCAGCTTCTCCGGGACTAGCGGGGTGGGAGATACGCAGTATTTT. The V call is TRBV7-2, the J call TRBJ2-3, with 13 bases aligning to TRBD2. CDR1 and CDR2 (germline): SGHTA, FQGNSA. The CDR3 is 17 residues long. J gave up 5 bases and V 3 bases, and 8 bases lay outside the gene matches.

V usage is TRBV4-1 and J usage is TRBJ2-5, with a possible D match to TRBD1 (6 bases). Judging by the DNA end, TRBJ2-7 fits better; the J call may be wrong. The CDR3 runs 13 residues. The germline V gene has CDR1 MGHRA and CDR2 YSYEKL. The chain's CDR3 is CASSQWTDSEQYF. The CDR3 coding sequence is TGCGCCAGCAGCCAATGGACAGATTCCGAGCAGTACTTC.

V is TRBV30 and J is TRBJ2-2; TRBD1 is a possible D gene (7 bases). Trimming shortened V by 6 bases and J by 7 bases, and 9 bases separated the two germline ends. The CDR3 covers 11 residues. Germline V gene lookup returns CDR1 GTSNPN and CDR2 SVGIG (reference sequence). CDR3 bases: TGTGCCTGCAGGGGGGTCGGGGAGCTGTTTTTT. The encoded protein is CACRGVGELFF.

The rearrangement uses TRBV10-1 and TRBJ2-3; the D gene could be TRBD1 or TRBD2 (5 bases each). Germline lookup yields CDR1 WNHNN and CDR2 SYGVQD (reference sequence). This CDR3 comprises 15 residues. Trimming stripped 6 bases from V and 0 bases from J, with 13 bases between. CDR3 DNA sequence: TGCGCCAGCAGCCATAGTGGGGGAAGCACAGATACGCAGTATTTT. Translated: CASSHSGGSTDTQYF.

This clone is classed as medium-sized. The genes are TRBV4-1 and TRBJ2-4, with a tentative D call TRBD2 (5 bases). Germline CDR1 reads MGHRA; CDR2 reads YSYEKL. Trimming removed 4 bases at V and 1 base at J, with 17 bases between. The CDR3 contains 17 residues. The CDR3 DNA follows: TGCGCCAGCAGCCCTCCCCCGGGGTATGGGGCCAAAAACATTCAGTACTTC. Translation: CASSPPPGYGAKNIQYF.

This chain joins TRBV27 and TRBJ1-3; the D is unclear. The CDR3 extends over 15 amino acids. The germline V and J ends were trimmed by 2 bases and 0 bases, with 8 bases remaining between them. Germline-derived CDR1 and CDR2 are MNHEY and SMNVEV (reference sequence). This chain's CDR3 is CASSLNTYSGNTIYF. The CDR3 DNA reads TGTGCCAGCAGTTTAAACACTTACTCTGGAAACACCATATATTTT.

The chain joins TRBV5-1 to TRBJ2-1; D gene unclear. V lost 0 bases and J 7 bases, leaving 11 bases between the germline ends. In germline, CDR1 is SGHRS, CDR2 YFSETQ. This CDR3 comprises 14 residues. CDR3 bases: TGCGCCAGCAGCTTGGCCCCTTCGGCTAATGAGCAGTTCTTC. This sequence encodes CASSLAPSANEQFF.

The chain carries TRBV5-4 and TRBJ1-2; D is possibly TRBD1 (6 bases). Germline CDR1 and CDR2: SGHNT and YYREEE (reference sequence). The CDR3 runs 13 residues. V was clipped by 0 bases and J by 5 bases, with 8 bases between them. The CDR3 bases are TGTGCCAGCAGCTTGGGTACAGGGTATGGCTACACCTTC. Its protein is CASSLGTGYGYTF.

This clone was detected once. This rearrangement joins TRBV18 to TRBJ1-2; unclear D gene. The CDR3 extends over 14 amino acids. CDR1 and CDR2 from the germline V gene are KGHSH and LQKENI. Trimming took 6 bases from V and 0 from J, leaving 11 bases between them. The CDR3 DNA is TGTGCCAGCTCCTCGACGAGCTCTAACTATGGCTACACCTTC. Amino acid sequence: CASSSTSSNYGYTF.

The J gene is TRBJ1-2, the V gene TRBV7-8, with D uncertain. The CDR3 runs 11 residues. V dropped 6 bases and J dropped 8 bases, with 10 bases sitting between them. Germline V gene sequence: CDR1 SGHVS, CDR2 FQNEAQ. The chain's CDR3 is CASSRGIGYTF. The CDR3 nucleotides read TGTGCCAGCAGTCGGGGTATAGGCTACACCTTC.

This chain uses TRBV5-6 with TRBJ1-1; D call uncertain. V lost 1 base and J 6 bases, leaving 16 bases between the germline ends. Germline V gene sequence: CDR1 SGHDT, CDR2 YYEEEE. The CDR3 contains 15 residues. The CDR3 loop is CASSLLGTQNAEAFF. The CDR3 bases are TGTGCCAGCAGCTTGCTGGGCACACAAAACGCTGAAGCTTTCTTT.

This chain uses TRBV27 with TRBJ1-1, with D possibly TRBD1 on 5 matching bases. CDR1 is MNHEY and CDR2 is SMNVEV in the germline V gene (reference sequence). The V end was cut by 4 bases, the J end by 1 base, with 10 bases between. The CDR3 is 14 amino acids. CDR3 amino acids: CASSWGTGNTEAFF. DNA of the CDR3: TGTGCCAGCAGTTGGGGGACTGGGAACACTGAAGCTTTCTTT.

The rearrangement uses TRBV6-1 and TRBJ1-4; D not resolved. The V and J ends lost 6 bases and 6 bases respectively, with 11 bases between them. CDR3 size: 13 residues. Germline V gene lookup returns CDR1 MNHNS and CDR2 SASEGT. The CDR3 coding sequence is TGTGCCAGCAGAAGCCCCGTGGATGAAAAACTGTTTTTT. Protein sequence: CASRSPVDEKLFF.

This sequence joins TRBV5-1 and TRBJ2-5; perhaps TRBD2 as D (6 bases). The CDR3 length is 14 residues. The V end was cut by 4 bases, the J end by 2 bases, with 12 bases between. The germline V gene has CDR1 SGHRS and CDR2 YFSETQ. As DNA, the CDR3 is TGCGCCAGCAGCGTCGGGGACTCACAAGAGACCCAGTACTTC. Protein sequence: CASSVGDSQETQYF.

This clone was seen a handful of times. This chain links TRBV7-9 with TRBJ1-2; D ambiguous. Germline assignment: CDR1 SEHNR and CDR2 FQNEAQ (reference sequence). V was trimmed by 1 base and J by 8 bases, leaving 8 bases between them. CDR3 size: 12 residues. The CDR3 nucleotides read TGTGCCAGCAGCTTAGGCGGAGGCGGCTACACCTTC. Its translation: CASSLGGGGYTF.

The chain employs TRBV19 and TRBJ1-1, with D uncertain. V lost 2 bases and J 4 bases, leaving 8 bases between the germline ends. This CDR3 comprises 13 residues. Germline V gene sequence: CDR1 LNHDA, CDR2 SQIVND (reference sequence). The CDR3 DNA reads as TGTGCCAGTAGTATATCTGCGCGCACTGAAGCTTTCTTT. Its translation is CASSISARTEAFF.

V is TRBV5-6 and J is TRBJ2-5, with 9 bases lining up with TRBD2. The germline V gene encodes CDR1 SGHDT and CDR2 YYEEEE. The J segment lost 2 bases and the V segment lost 4 bases, leaving 9 bases of the junction unmatched. This CDR3 region has 16 residues. The CDR3 DNA sequence: TGTGCCAGCAGCCCTCGAGTGGCGGGAGGGCAAGAGACCCAGTACTTC. It yields the protein CASSPRVAGGQETQYF.